This TCR beta chain stems from a study of T cells after posttransplantation cyclophosphamide. General study findings and limits: After PTCy, TRB diversity resembled that of CNI/methotrexate controls.

Remarks on this clone: The antigen remains undetermined.

A marrow graft followed busulfan-fludarabine conditioning, with cyclophosphamide on days +3 and +4. From germline, CDR1 is MDHEN and CDR2 SYDVKM. V was shortened by 3 bases and J by 3 bases, with 17 bases between the two germline ends. The CDR3 extends over 16 amino acids. TCRdb's copy holds only in-frame clones and misses some; the assay was immunoSEQ multiplex PCR. The sample holds fewer than 25,000 clones, roughly nine tenths seen once. This chain connects TRBV28 to TRBJ1-2; D ambiguous. The TCR comes from a female patient in her thirties or forties who received an allogeneic stem cell transplant from an unrelated donor, was CMV-positive, and had no GVHD. Among the T cells, some may be from the graft donor. Sequenced material: PBMCs, taken after allogeneic stem cell transplant with posttransplant cyclophosphamide. The CDR3 protein is CASSLETRFYYYGYTF. The CDR3 DNA follows: TGTGCCAGCAGTTTGGAAACCAGGTTCTACTACTATGGCTACACCTTC.